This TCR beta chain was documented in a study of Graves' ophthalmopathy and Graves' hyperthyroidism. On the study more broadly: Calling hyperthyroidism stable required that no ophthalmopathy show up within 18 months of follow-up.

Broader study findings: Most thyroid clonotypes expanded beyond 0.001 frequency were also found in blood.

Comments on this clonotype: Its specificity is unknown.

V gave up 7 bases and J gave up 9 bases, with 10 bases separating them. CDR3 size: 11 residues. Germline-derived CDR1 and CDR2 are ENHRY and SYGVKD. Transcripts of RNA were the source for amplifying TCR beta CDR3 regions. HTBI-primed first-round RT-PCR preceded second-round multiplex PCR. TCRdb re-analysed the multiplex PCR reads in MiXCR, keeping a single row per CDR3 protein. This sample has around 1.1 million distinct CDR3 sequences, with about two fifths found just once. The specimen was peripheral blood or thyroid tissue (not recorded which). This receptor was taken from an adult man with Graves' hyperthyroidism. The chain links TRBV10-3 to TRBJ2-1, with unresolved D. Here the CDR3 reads CAITNLGEQFF. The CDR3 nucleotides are TGTGCCATCACCAACCTAGGTGAGCAGTTCTTC.